This TCR beta chain was sequenced in a study of T cells in Graves' hyperthyroidism and ophthalmopathy. Study-level findings and limits: Most thyroid clonotypes that were expanded above 0.001 also turned up in blood. Researchers report that a 13 V-J model separated ophthalmopathy from stable hyperthyroidism.

The source material, RNA transcripts, was used to amplify TCR beta CDR3 regions. RT-PCR in the first round (using the HTBI primer set) targeted the TCR CDR3. TCRdb reprocessed the multiplex PCR reads with MiXCR, giving one entry per CDR3 protein. Altogether fewer than 700,000 distinct CDR3 sequences are present, roughly a sixth being singletons, with the ten largest covering 15% to 20%. This clonotype was seen ten or more times. Its antigen is currently unknown. The study included ophthalmopathy patients with Clinical Activity Score at least 3, NOSPECS grade at least 4 and duration under 3 months. This sample holds PBMCs from under 11 ml fresh peripheral blood. Germline CDR1 reads SEHNR; CDR2 reads FQNEAQ (reference sequence). J was trimmed by 8 bases and V by 5 bases; bases with no gene match: 17. The CDR3 has 17 residues.

Sequenced sample: blood. The J gene is TRBJ2-1, the V gene TRBV7-9; 8 nucleotides match TRBD2. The clonotype was recovered from a woman aged 18-29 years with Graves' ophthalmopathy. This CDR3 reads CASSDLELAELTDEQFF. The CDR3 DNA follows: TGTGCCAGCAGCGACCTGGAACTAGCGGAACTGACGGATGAGCAGTTCTTC.